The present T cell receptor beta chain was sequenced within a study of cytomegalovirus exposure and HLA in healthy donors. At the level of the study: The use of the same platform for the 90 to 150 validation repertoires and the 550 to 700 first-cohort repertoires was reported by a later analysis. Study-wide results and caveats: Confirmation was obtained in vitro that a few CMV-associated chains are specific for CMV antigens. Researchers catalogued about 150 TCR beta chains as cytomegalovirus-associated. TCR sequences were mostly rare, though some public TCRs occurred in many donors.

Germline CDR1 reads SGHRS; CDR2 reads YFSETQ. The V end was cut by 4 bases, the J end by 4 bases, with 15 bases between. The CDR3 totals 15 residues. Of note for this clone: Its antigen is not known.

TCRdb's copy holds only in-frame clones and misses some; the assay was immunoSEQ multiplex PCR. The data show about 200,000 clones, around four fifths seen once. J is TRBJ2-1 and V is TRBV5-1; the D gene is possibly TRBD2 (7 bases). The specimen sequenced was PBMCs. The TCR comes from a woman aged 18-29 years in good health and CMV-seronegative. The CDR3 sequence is CASSPGGAVYNEQFF. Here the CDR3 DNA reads TGCGCCAGCAGCCCTGGGGGGGCCGTGTACAATGAGCAGTTCTTC.